The clone carrying this TCR beta chain was seen a few times. The antigen remains undetermined. The sample comes from a study of blood T cells in healthy people across ages. Trimming left V 1 base short and J 0 bases short, with 8 bases between. The CDR3 covers 15 residues. Looked up from germline, CDR1 is MGHRA and CDR2 is YSYEKL. Study-level results: Changes in expanded clonotypes were possibly confounded, as the CMV status of donors was unknown.

A second PCR, run for roughly 7 to 12 cycles, used a sample-barcoded 5' primer plus a J-beta primer mix. TCRdb reanalysed the 5' RACE reads using MiXCR and keeps one entry per CDR3 protein. This table has about a million distinct CDR3 sequences, less than 45% appearing once. Source material: blood. This TCR was sampled from a man between 18 and 29 years old in good health. The chain carries TRBV4-1 and TRBJ2-3, with D unclear. CDR3 in amino acids: CASSQVVTSTDTQYF. In DNA form, the CDR3 reads TGCGCCAGCAGCCAAGTGGTGACTAGCACAGATACGCAGTATTTT.